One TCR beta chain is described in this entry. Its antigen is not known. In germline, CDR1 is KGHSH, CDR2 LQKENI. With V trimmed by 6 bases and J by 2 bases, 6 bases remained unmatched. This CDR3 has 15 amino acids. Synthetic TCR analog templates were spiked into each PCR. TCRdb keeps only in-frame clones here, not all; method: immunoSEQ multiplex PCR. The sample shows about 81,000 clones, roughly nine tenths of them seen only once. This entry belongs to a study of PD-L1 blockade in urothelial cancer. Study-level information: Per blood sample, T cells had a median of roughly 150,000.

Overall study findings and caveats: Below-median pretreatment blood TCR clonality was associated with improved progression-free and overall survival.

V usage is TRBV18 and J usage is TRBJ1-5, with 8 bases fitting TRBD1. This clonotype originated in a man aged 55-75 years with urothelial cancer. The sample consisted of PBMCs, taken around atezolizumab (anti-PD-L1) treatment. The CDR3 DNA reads TGTGCCAGCTCCCCAACAGGGGGAGGCAATCAGCCCCAGCATTTT. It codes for CASSPTGGGNQPQHF. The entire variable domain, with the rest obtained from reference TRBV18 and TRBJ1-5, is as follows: NAGVMQNPRHLVRRRGQEARLRCSPMKGHSHVYWYRQLPEEGLKFMVYLQKENIIDESGMPKERFSAEFPKEGPSILRIQQVVRGDSAAYFCASSPTGGGNQPQHFGDGTRLSIL.